The present T cell receptor (beta chain) was sequenced within a study of cytomegalovirus exposure and HLA in healthy donors. With regard to this clone: Its antigen is not identified.

Study conclusions and caveats: In vitro data verified a few CMV-associated chains as specific for CMV antigens. In a later analysis, several top co-occurrence clusters appeared linked to parvovirus B19, influenza, CMV and Epstein-Barr virus. Most TCR sequences were seen very rarely across donors, but some public TCRs occurred in many. A list of around 150 TCR beta chains associated with cytomegalovirus was given.

PCR amplification relied on 60 Vbeta primers (plus 13 Jbeta primers). This table comes from immunoSEQ multiplex PCR, and its TCRdb copy is limited to in-frame clones, with some not included. This sample has about 120,000 clones, with over 65% found just once. This CDR3 spans 13 amino acids. The V and J ends lost 4 bases and 0 bases respectively, with 8 bases between them. The germline V gene encodes CDR1 SGDLS and CDR2 YYNGEE. The gene calls are TRBV9 and TRBJ2-7; TRBD2 might be the D (6 bases). The TCR comes from a woman in her twenties or thirties in good health and CMV-seropositive. The sequenced sample was PBMCs. The CDR3 sequence: CASSSGSSYEQYF. The CDR3 DNA reads as TGTGCCAGCAGCTCCGGGAGCTCCTACGAGCAGTACTTC.